What follows are 20 T cell receptor beta chains derived from one specimen sequenced in a study of T cell changes during pregnancy in multiple sclerosis (dated by TCRdb to the late 2010s). Library preparation was by the immunoSEQ multiplex PCR assay. In TCRdb, the immuneACCESS table is reduced to in-frame sequences with V and J assigned. These tables do not hold every clone; where another copy was compared, an unresolved V gene accounts for under half, and the others remain unexplained. The sample records tens of thousands of clones, about 90% of which are singletons. The leading ten clones occupy over 7.5% of the sample. Sequencing used peripheral blood, obtained after pregnancy. These receptors were collected from a female donor in good health, enrolled as a control in a pregnancy study.

V usage is TRBV5-6 and J usage is TRBJ1-1; 9 bases match TRBD1. The ends lost 5 bases at V and 4 bases at J; junction bases unmatched: 12. The CDR3 contains 16 residues. The germline gives CDR1 SGHDT, CDR2 YYEEEE. The CDR3 bases are TGTGCCAGCAGTTTGCTAATTGGGACAGGGAGCACTGAAGCTTTCTTT. Amino acid sequence: CASSLLIGTGSTEAFF.

The chain links TRBV6-6 to TRBJ2-2, with 7 bases identical to TRBD2. Germline CDR1 MNHNY, CDR2 SVGAGI (reference sequence). V was clipped by 6 bases and J by 6 bases; unmatched bases: 4. This CDR3 is 13 amino acids long. This CDR3 is CASRVGRAGELFF. DNA of the CDR3: TGTGCCAGCAGAGTAGGGAGGGCCGGGGAGCTGTTTTTT.

The chain uses TRBV19 and TRBJ1-2; 8 nucleotides align to TRBD1. CDR1 and CDR2 from the germline V gene are LNHDA and SQIVND (reference sequence). The CDR3 loop spans 15 amino acids. V trimming: 4 bases; J trimming: 3 bases; junction bases outside the gene matches: 7. The DNA for the CDR3 is TGTGCCAGTAGTACTTCCAGGGGGCAGGACTATGGCTACACCTTC. It yields the protein CASSTSRGQDYGYTF.

The count of this clone is one. The rearrangement joins TRBV11-2 to TRBJ2-5, with 11 bases matching TRBD2. The CDR3 loop spans 18 amino acids. The germline V gene encodes CDR1 SGHAT and CDR2 FQNNGV. The V gene end was trimmed by 4 bases and the J gene end by 5 bases; junction bases not matched to a gene: 15. The CDR3 reads CASSSSGLAGGFRETQYF. CDR3 DNA sequence: TGTGCCAGCAGCTCCAGTGGGCTAGCGGGGGGTTTTCGGGAGACCCAGTACTTC.

This chain joins TRBV7-2 and TRBJ1-2; the match to TRBD1 covers 11 bases. This CDR3 has 14 residues. Germline trimming cut 5 bases from V and 2 bases from J; bases unmatched to any gene: 1. Germline V gives CDR1 SGHTA, CDR2 FQGNSA. DNA for the CDR3: TGTGCCAGCAGCGGACAGGGGGCGAACTATGGCTACACCTTC. As protein: CASSGQGANYGYTF.

This sequence joins TRBV5-1 and TRBJ2-1; D possibly corresponds to TRBD2 (6 bases). V was cut by 6 bases and J by 3 bases, with 19 bases left in between. The CDR3 length is 16 residues. Germline V gene data show CDR1 as SGHRS and CDR2 as YFSETQ. The CDR3 bases are TGCGCCAGCACCCCCCTCGGAGGAGGGAGCTACAATGAGCAGTTCTTC. Translating gives CASTPLGGGSYNEQFF.

This clone was found once. The rearrangement joins TRBV14 to TRBJ2-7; 9 bases match TRBD1. The CDR3 extends over 15 amino acids. Germline trimming cut 3 bases from V and 5 bases from J; bases unmatched to any gene: 8. Germline V gene data show CDR1 as SGHDN and CDR2 as FVKESK. The CDR3 region has the DNA TGTGCCAGCAGCCACCCCCGGACAGGGGTAGACGAGCAGTACTTC. Protein sequence: CASSHPRTGVDEQYF.

J is TRBJ1-1 and V is TRBV18; D perhaps matches TRBD1 (5 bases). Per the germline V gene, CDR1 is KGHSH and CDR2 is LQKENI. CDR3 length equals 14 residues. V was cut by 3 bases and J by 5 bases, with 13 bases left in between. CDR3 amino acids: CASSPQGFETEAFF. The CDR3 nucleotides are TGTGCCAGCTCACCGCAGGGTTTCGAGACTGAAGCTTTCTTT.

There are a few counts of this clone. The chain recombines TRBV18 with TRBJ1-1; D is possibly TRBD1 (6 bases). Trimming stripped 4 bases from V and 4 bases from J, with 16 bases between. CDR1 and CDR2 (germline): KGHSH, LQKENI. The CDR3 is 15 residues long. CDR3 in DNA: TGTGCCAGCTCACTACAGGGTTCGTTTAGCACTGAAGCTTTCTTT. Its protein is CASSLQGSFSTEAFF.

The CDR3 DNA sequence: TGTGCCAGCAGTGAATATGGCACTAGTATCACTGAAGCTTTCTTT. Encoded protein: CASSEYGTSITEAFF. The J gene is TRBJ1-1, the V gene TRBV6-1; D not resolved. Trimming cost V 2 bases and J 4 bases, with 14 bases left between them. This CDR3 is built from 15 residues. In germline, CDR1 is MNHNS, CDR2 SASEGT.

This rearrangement joins TRBV30 to TRBJ1-1; weak D call: TRBD1 (5 bases). V was shortened by 2 bases and J by 11 bases, with 21 bases between the two germline ends. This CDR3 region has 14 residues. Per germline, CDR1 GTSNPN and CDR2 SVGIG (reference sequence). The CDR3 DNA reads as TGTGCCTGGAGTCGTGAGGTAGGGGCGGGAGTGGCTTTCTTT. It encodes CAWSREVGAGVAFF.

The chain employs TRBV7-9 and TRBJ1-1, with D perhaps matching TRBD1 (5 bases). V lost 3 bases, J lost 3 bases, and 8 bases lay in between. The CDR3 totals 13 residues. Germline loops: CDR1 SEHNR, CDR2 FQNEAQ (reference sequence). In DNA form, the CDR3 reads TGTGCCAGCAGCTTGGGGGGTGACACTGAAGCTTTCTTT. Its protein product is CASSLGGDTEAFF.

Here the CDR3 DNA reads TGTGCCACCGAGGCGGGGGGCTTAAACTATGGCTACACCTTC. Translating it yields CATEAGGLNYGYTF. The chain has TRBV6-1 and TRBJ1-2, with a tentative D call TRBD1 (6 bases). Germline assignment: CDR1 MNHNS and CDR2 SASEGT. Trimming shortened V by 10 bases and J by 2 bases, and 17 bases separated the two germline ends. The CDR3 is made up of 14 amino acids.

The gene calls are TRBV30 and TRBJ1-2; 10 bases are a match to TRBD1. The germline CDR1 and CDR2 sequences are GTSNPN and SVGIG (reference sequence). The CDR3 consists of 14 residues. V trimming: 5 bases; J trimming: 8 bases; junction bases outside the gene matches: 11. As DNA, the CDR3 is TGTGCCTGGGCACTGACAGGGGGCACAAAGGGCTACACCTTC. Its translation: CAWALTGGTKGYTF.

The CDR3 DNA reads as TGTGCCAGCAGTGAAGCGGGCATACGGACTAATGAAAAACTGTTTTTT. Amino acids: CASSEAGIRTNEKLFF. This chain uses TRBV6-1 with TRBJ1-4; no clear D gene. Trimming left V 0 bases short and J 2 bases short, with 10 bases between. The CDR3 sequence is 16 residues long. Per germline, CDR1 MNHNS and CDR2 SASEGT.

This clone was detected only once. In nucleotides, the CDR3 is TGTGCCAGCAGTTACCCCGACAGGAACAATCAGCCCCAGCATTTT. As protein: CASSYPDRNNQPQHF. The gene calls are TRBV6-6 and TRBJ1-5; possible D gene TRBD1, 6 bases. Germline CDR1 MNHNY, CDR2 SVGAGI (reference sequence). The CDR3 runs 15 residues. Trimming shortened V by 2 bases and J by 3 bases, and 11 bases separated the two germline ends.

This rearrangement joins TRBV30 to TRBJ2-2; the D is unclear. V lost 0 bases to trimming and J lost 4 bases, with 12 bases between them. CDR3 length: 15 residues. Germline V lookup: CDR1 GTSNPN, CDR2 SVGIG (reference sequence). CDR3 residues: CAWSVPETTTGELFF. The CDR3, as DNA: TGTGCCTGGAGTGTACCCGAGACAACCACCGGGGAGCTGTTTTTT.

Turning to this clone: At the DNA level, this CDR3 is encoded by other sequences in the same sample as well. The chain joins TRBV7-2 to TRBJ2-5; no firm D call. There are 11 residues in the CDR3. The ends were cut back, 4 bases at V and 5 bases at J, with 5 bases in the middle. Germline V gene sequence: CDR1 SGHTA, CDR2 FQGNSA. The CDR3: CASSSRETQYF. In DNA, the CDR3 is TGTGCCAGCAGCTCCAGGGAGACCCAGTACTTC. Complete variable domain (other parts from reference TRBV7-2 and TRBJ2-5): GAGVSQSPSNKVTEKGKDVELRCDPISGHTALYWYRQSLGQGLEFLIYFQGNSAPDKSGLPSDRFSAERTGGSVSTLTIQRTQQEDSAVYLCASSSRETQYFGPGTRLLVL.

J is TRBJ1-1 and V is TRBV10-2; 10 bases agree with TRBD1. CDR3 length equals 12 residues. The V and J ends lost 9 bases and 5 bases, in that order; junction bases with no gene match: 3. Per the germline V gene, CDR1 is WSHSY and CDR2 is SAAADI. CDR3 in DNA: TGCGCCAGTTGGGACAGGGGAACTGAAGCTTTCTTT. Translation gives CASWDRGTEAFF.

This chain links TRBV19 with TRBJ2-7, with TRBD1 matching over 7 bases. After removal of 1 base from V and 1 base from J, the junction contained 4 bases not matched to a gene. The germline gives CDR1 LNHDA, CDR2 SQIVND (reference sequence). The CDR3 contains 15 residues. The CDR3 loop reads CASSIAMTGSYEQYF. CDR3 sequence (DNA): TGTGCCAGTAGTATAGCTATGACAGGGTCCTACGAGCAGTACTTC.